Presented here are 11 T cell receptor beta chains from one specimen sequenced in a study of blood T cell repertoires in COVID-19. Profiling relied on immunoSEQ multiplex PCR, and the TCRdb table lists in-frame clones only, not all of them. The sample contains a few hundred thousand clones, about 90% of which appear only once. Sequencing used PBMCs or T cells enriched from blood (not recorded which). The receptors come from a woman aged 25-40 years who had been exposed to COVID-19.

The chain is built from TRBV27 and TRBJ2-5; TRBD2 might be the D (5 bases). Germline V gene lookup returns CDR1 MNHEY and CDR2 SMNVEV (reference sequence). This CDR3 is 16 amino acids long. Trimming pared 0 bases from V and 4 bases from J, leaving 15 bases between. CDR3: CASSLSIKGVGETQYF. The CDR3 DNA reads TGTGCCAGCAGTTTATCTATAAAGGGAGTCGGAGAGACCCAGTACTTC.

The rearrangement joins TRBV5-5 to TRBJ2-1; 8 nucleotides align to TRBD1. Trimming at V came to 0 bases and at J to 4 bases, leaving 3 bases not matched to a gene. The CDR3 spans 15 residues. CDR1 SGHKS and CDR2 YYEKEE come from the germline V gene (reference sequence). The CDR3 sequence: CASSLEGQVYNEQFF. CDR3 DNA sequence: TGTGCCAGCAGCTTGGAGGGACAGGTTTACAATGAGCAGTTCTTC.

The chain has TRBV19 and TRBJ2-5; D remains ambiguous. The V end lost 8 bases, the J end lost 3 bases, and 13 bases lay between the germline ends. Per the germline V gene, CDR1 is LNHDA and CDR2 is SQIVND (reference sequence). The CDR3 runs to 13 residues. The DNA of the CDR3 is TGTGCCAGTGGTTGGGCAGGTGAAGAGACCCAGTACTTC. Residues: CASGWAGEETQYF.

This clone was counted a single time. The gene calls are TRBV5-8 and TRBJ2-1; 8 nucleotides match TRBD2. The CDR3 loop spans 15 amino acids. V gave up 5 bases and J gave up 5 bases; unmatched junction bases: 9. CDR1 is SGHTS and CDR2 is YDEGEE in the germline V gene. The CDR3 nucleotides are TGTGCCAGCAGTCCCACCGGAGCGGGAGACAATGAGCAGTTCTTC. Its translation is CASSPTGAGDNEQFF.

The chain is built from TRBV5-4 and TRBJ1-1, with 8 positions matching TRBD1. V trimming: 4 bases; J trimming: 8 bases; junction bases outside the gene matches: 16. The length of the CDR3 is 16 residues. CDR1 SGHNT and CDR2 YYREEE come from the germline V gene (reference sequence). The CDR3 bases are TGTGCCAGCAGCGGACGGTATCGTCCGGGACAGGCCGAAGCTTTCTTT. It is translated as CASSGRYRPGQAEAFF.

The V call is TRBV7-9, the J call TRBJ1-3; perhaps TRBD1 as D (6 bases). This CDR3 comprises 15 residues. The V and J ends lost 6 bases and 4 bases respectively, with 16 bases between them. Germline V CDR1 and CDR2: SEHNR, FQNEAQ (reference sequence). The CDR3 coding sequence is TGTGCCAGCAGACCCCGGGGGGGCTCCGGAAACACCATATATTTT. Residues: CASRPRGGSGNTIYF. The full variable domain, rest sourced from reference TRBV7-9 and TRBJ1-3, is DTGVSQNPRHKITKRGQNVTFRCDPISEHNRLYWYRQTLGQGPEFLTYFQNEAQLEKSRLLSDRFSAERPKGSFSTLEIQRTEQGDSAMYLCASRPRGGSGNTIYFGEGSWLTVV.

This clone was detected once. This rearrangement joins TRBV28 to TRBJ2-7; D gene unclear. CDR1 is MDHEN, CDR2 SYDVKM, per germline. V was shortened by 5 bases and J by 4 bases, with 12 bases between the two germline ends. This CDR3 is built from 13 residues. For the CDR3, the DNA is TGTGCCAGCAGTCCACCCCGGTTGTACGAGCAGTACTTC. This gives the protein CASSPPRLYEQYF.

The chain uses TRBV5-6 and TRBJ1-5; the D gene is possibly TRBD1 (5 bases). In germline, CDR1 is SGHDT, CDR2 YYEEEE. Trimming took 2 bases from V and 6 from J, leaving 15 bases between them. The CDR3 has 15 residues. The CDR3 nucleotides read TGTGCCAGCAGCTTTTACCCGCAAGGGGCTCAGCCCCAGCATTTT. It is translated as CASSFYPQGAQPQHF.

The chain uses TRBV6-1 and TRBJ2-5; 11 positions match TRBD1. The trim removed 3 bases at V and 5 bases at J, leaving 5 bases unmatched. CDR3 size: 15 residues. CDR1 and CDR2 (germline): MNHNS, SASEGT. As DNA, the CDR3 is TGTGCCAGCAGTGACAGGACAGGGGGCTGGGAGACCCAGTACTTC. It translates to CASSDRTGGWETQYF.

The chain combines TRBV6-2 or TRBV6-3 with TRBJ2-3; 8 bases line up with TRBD2. Germline loops: CDR1 MNHEY, CDR2 SVGEGT. The ends lost 6 bases at V and 0 bases at J; junction bases unmatched: 14. The CDR3 has 18 amino acids. CDR3 nucleotides: TGTGCCAGCAGCTCTAGGCCACTACTAGCGGCTAGCACAGATACGCAGTATTTT. It translates to CASSSRPLLAASTDTQYF.

The chain recombines TRBV29-1 with TRBJ1-4; D gene ambiguous. Germline CDR1 and CDR2: SQVTM and ANQGSEA. The CDR3 runs 13 residues. V gave up 6 bases and J gave up 3 bases, with 11 bases separating them. CDR3: CSVRDTANEKLFF. CDR3 in DNA: TGCAGCGTGAGGGATACGGCTAATGAAAAACTGTTTTTT.